This T cell receptor beta chain was profiled in a study of CD8 T cells in ankylosing spondylitis. This CDR3 has 17 amino acids. The V gene lost 2 bases and the J gene lost 8 bases, with 22 bases spanning the gap. The germline V gene encodes CDR1 MGHRA and CDR2 YSYEKL. Study-wide points: Seemingly distinctive of ankylosing spondylitis blood was a TCR beta motif formed by eight highly homologous variants. Disease-linked clones were CD8+ and relatively rare in peripheral blood. Past research had described some motif variants in reactive arthritis synovial fluid and blood. Enrichment of disease-linked clones was reportedly significant in matched ankylosing spondylitis synovial fluid.

For this clonotype: Its antigen is still unknown.

By quantitative 5'-RACE with molecular barcodes, the TCR beta libraries were made. MiXCR, applied by TCRdb to the 5' RACE reads, yields one record per CDR3 protein. Here the sample spans over 700,000 distinct CDR3 sequences, 15% to 20% being singletons. Sequencing was done on a sample of blood, either unsorted or a sorted T cell fraction (not recorded which). This chain joins TRBV4-1 and TRBJ2-1; D unresolved. This receptor was taken from a male donor with ankylosing spondylitis. The CDR3 DNA reads TGCGCCAGCAGCCAAACATTTGGAGTAGGAATCGGCGATGAGCAGTTCTTC. Translated: CASSQTFGVGIGDEQFF.